Detailed here is one T cell receptor (beta chain). These data are taken from a study of blood T cell repertoires in COVID-19. The repertoire was sequenced with immunoSEQ multiplex PCR; TCRdb's copy has only in-frame clones and lacks some. The data hold some 48,000 clones, with about 78% observed a single time. There are 15 residues in the CDR3. Germline-derived CDR1 and CDR2 are MNHEY and SVGAGI. The junction had 10 bases not matched to a gene; V was cut back by 6 bases and J by 7 bases. This TCR came from a woman in her forties or fifties with acute COVID-19. Sequencing input: PBMCs or T cells enriched from blood (not recorded which). The gene calls are TRBV6-5 and TRBJ2-1, with TRBD2 matching over 9 bases. The CDR3 is CASRAAGGPGNEQFF. The CDR3 DNA reads TGTGCCAGCAGGGCCGCGGGGGGGCCGGGTAATGAGCAGTTCTTC.